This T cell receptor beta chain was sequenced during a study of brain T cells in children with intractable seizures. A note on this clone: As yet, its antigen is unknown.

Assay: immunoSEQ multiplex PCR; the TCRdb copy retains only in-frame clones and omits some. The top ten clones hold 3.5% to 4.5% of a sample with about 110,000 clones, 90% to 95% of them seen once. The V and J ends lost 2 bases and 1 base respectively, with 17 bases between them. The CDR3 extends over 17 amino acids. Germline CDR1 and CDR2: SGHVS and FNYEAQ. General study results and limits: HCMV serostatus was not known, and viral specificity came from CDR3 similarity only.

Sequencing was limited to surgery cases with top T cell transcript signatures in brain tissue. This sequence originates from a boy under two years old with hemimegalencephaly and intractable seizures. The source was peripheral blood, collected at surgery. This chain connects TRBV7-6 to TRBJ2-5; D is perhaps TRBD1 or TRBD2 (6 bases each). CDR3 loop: CASSLRGDATSQETQYF. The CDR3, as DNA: TGTGCCAGCAGCTTAAGGGGGGACGCAACCTCCCAAGAGACCCAGTACTTC. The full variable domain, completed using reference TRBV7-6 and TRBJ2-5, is GAGVSQSPRYKVTKRGQDVALRCDPISGHVSLYWYRQALGQGPEFLTYFNYEAQQDKSGLPNDRFSAERPEGSISTLTIQRTEQRDSAMYRCASSLRGDATSQETQYFGPGTRLLVL.